Listed below are T cell receptor beta chains from one sample, sequenced in a study of blood T cells in healthy people across ages. In TCRdb, the 5' RACE reads were re-called with MiXCR into one record per CDR3 protein. The sample contains roughly 1,300,000 distinct CDR3 sequences, around 59% of which appear only once. Sequenced: blood. Receptor source: a man aged 18-30 years in good health. CDR3s include the opening cysteine and the closing phenylalanine or tryptophan. D genes are given only for firm matches. The size field is filled for only some rows; it gives once, few, many or a size class.

>TRBJ2-1|NA|NA|TRBV3-1
TGTGCCAGCAGCCAACCCCGTAATGGGGACCCCTACAATGAGCAGTTCTTC
CASSQPRNGDPYNEQFF
>TRBJ2-7|few|TRBD1|TRBV6-6
TGTGCCAGCAGCCAAAGCCTGACAGGGGGATACGAGCAGTACTTC
CASSQSLTGGYEQYF
>TRBJ2-1|NA|NA|TRBV5-5
TGTGCCAGCAGCTTGGTGGAGCTACGAGGGGATGAGCAGTTCTTC
CASSLVELRGDEQFF
>TRBJ2-3|NA|NA|TRBV29-1
TGCAGCGTTGAAGAGGTAGATGGAGCAACAGATACGCAGTATTTT
CSVEEVDGATDTQYF
>TRBJ2-7|NA|NA|TRBV11-2
TGTGCCAGCAGCCCAGAGGGCCCCACCTACGAGCAGTACTTC
CASSPEGPTYEQYF
>TRBJ1-2|NA|NA|TRBV6-5
TGTGCCAGCAGTGACGGGGCAGGGAACTATGGCTACACCTTC
CASSDGAGNYGYTF
>TRBJ2-7|few|NA|TRBV7-9
TGTGCCAGCAGCTCCGGGACGGAGCCCTACGAGCAGTACTTC
CASSSGTEPYEQYF
>TRBJ2-3|NA|TRBD2|TRBV20-1
TGCAGTGCTAGAGAGCTAACTAGCGGTGACACAGATACGCAGTATTTT
CSARELTSGDTDTQYF
>TRBJ2-1|NA|NA|TRBV5-1
TGCGCCAGCAGGAAACGTCTTAGACACAGCTCCTACAATGAGCAGTTCTTC
CASRKRLRHSSYNEQFF
>TRBJ1-2|NA|NA|TRBV27
TGTGCCAGCAGTCCGTCAGGGCCCCTCTTTTATGACTACACCTTC
CASSPSGPLFYDYTF
>TRBJ2-7|NA|TRBD1|TRBV5-5
TGTGCCAGCACCATGTCGGGACAGGGGATCTACGAGCAGTACTTC
CASTMSGQGIYEQYF
>TRBJ1-1|many|NA|TRBV12-3/TRBV12-4
TGTGCCAGCAGTTTAGGGGCGGCGAACACTGAAGCTTTCTTT
CASSLGAANTEAFF
>TRBJ2-6|NA|TRBD1|TRBV10-2
TGCGCAACCCCCGGACAGGGGGCTGGGGCCAACGTCCTGACTTTC
CATPGQGAGANVLTF
>TRBJ2-1|NA|NA|TRBV6-5
TGTGCCAGCAGTTCGACTCCCCAGGGATTTGGCTACAATGAGCAGTTCTTC
CASSSTPQGFGYNEQFF
>TRBJ1-5|NA|TRBD1|TRBV20-1
TGCAGTGCTAGACGTCGACAGGGAGGACAGCCCCAGCATTTT
CSARRRQGGQPQHF
>TRBJ2-1|NA|NA|TRBV29-1
TGCAGCGTTGAAGAGGAAGGCGGACTAACTCACAATGAGCAGTTCTTC
CSVEEEGGLTHNEQFF
>TRBJ2-7|few|NA|TRBV6-2/TRBV6-3
TGTGCCAGCATATCCAACTACGAGCAGTACTTC
CASISNYEQYF
>TRBJ2-3|NA|NA|TRBV5-1
TGCACCAGCAGCCAGGAACCTACTAGCACAGATACGCAGTATTTT
CTSSQEPTSTDTQYF
>TRBJ2-1|many|NA|TRBV6-2/TRBV6-3
TGTGCCAGCAGTCTGTGGGATGAGCAGTTCTTC
CASSLWDEQFF
>TRBJ1-6|few|NA|TRBV7-2
TGTGCCAGCAAAGGCGTTGGACCCTATAATTCACCCCTCCACTTT
CASKGVGPYNSPLHF
>TRBJ2-5|NA|NA|TRBV6-5
TGTGCCAGCAGTCCCGGACTACCGGGAGAGACCCAGTACTTC
CASSPGLPGETQYF
>TRBJ2-1|few|NA|TRBV9
TGTGCCAGCAGCGTATCCCACAATGAGCAGTTCTTC
CASSVSHNEQFF
>TRBJ2-7|NA|TRBD1|TRBV6-2/TRBV6-3
TGTGCCAGCGAGAACCGGGACAGCTACTCCTACGAGCAGTACTTC
CASENRDSYSYEQYF
>TRBJ2-7|NA|TRBD1|TRBV6-5
TGTGCCAGCAGTTACTGGACCACAGGGGTGGTCTACGAGCAGTACTTC
CASSYWTTGVVYEQYF
>TRBJ2-1|NA|TRBD2|TRBV10-3
TGTGCCATCAGTGATGGCGGGACTAGCGGTTACAATGAGCAGTTCTTC
CAISDGGTSGYNEQFF
>TRBJ2-1|NA|NA|TRBV3-1
TGTGCCAGCAGCCAAGATAACAGCGCAACCTACAATGAGCAGTTCTTC
CASSQDNSATYNEQFF
>TRBJ1-4|few|NA|TRBV4-2
TGTGCCAGCAGCCGAGAACCGGACGGACAAATGATTACAACTAATGAAAAACTGTTTTTT
CASSREPDGQMITTNEKLFF
>TRBJ2-1|NA|NA|TRBV9
TGTGCCAGCAGCCCAGCGGGCGACCGCTACAATGAGCAGTTCTTC
CASSPAGDRYNEQFF
>TRBJ2-3|NA|NA|TRBV20-1
TGCAGTGCTATCCGGGATCCCTACACAGATACGCAGTATTTT
CSAIRDPYTDTQYF
>TRBJ2-7|NA|NA|TRBV10-3
TGTGCCATCAGTGAGGACAGGACCTACGAGCAGTACTTC
CAISEDRTYEQYF
>TRBJ2-5|NA|NA|TRBV7-9
TGTGCCAGCATTAGGGAGAACCACGAGACCCAGTACTTC
CASIRENHETQYF
>TRBJ2-5|once|NA|TRBV6-6
TGTGCCAGCACCCACACCTGGGGGTTAGGTGGGGAGACCCAGTACTTC
CASTHTWGLGGETQYF
>TRBJ1-1|NA|NA|TRBV5-1
TGCGCCAGCAGCTTGGGGGTCCGGGTGAACACTGAAGCTTTCTTT
CASSLGVRVNTEAFF
>TRBJ2-1|NA|TRBD1|TRBV20-1
TGCAGTGCTAGGCCCCAGACAGGGAAGATAAGTGAGCAGTTCTTC
CSARPQTGKISEQFF
>TRBJ1-1|NA|NA|TRBV5-5
TGTGCCAGCAGCTTTACGTACAGGGAGAACACTGAAGCTTTCTTT
CASSFTYRENTEAFF
>TRBJ2-2|NA|TRBD1|TRBV10-3
TGTGCCATCAGGGGACAGGGTCCCGGGGAGCTGTTTTTT
CAIRGQGPGELFF
>TRBJ2-1|NA|NA|TRBV29-1
TGCAGCTCCCTGGGACCAGCCAATGAGCAGTTCTTC
CSSLGPANEQFF
>TRBJ2-1|NA|NA|TRBV11-2
TGTGCCGGCGCGTACAATGAGCAGTTCTTC
CAGAYNEQFF
>TRBJ1-2|NA|NA|TRBV12-3/TRBV12-4
TGTGCCAGCAGTTTGGACGGCTCCTACTATGGCTACACCTTC
CASSLDGSYYGYTF
>TRBJ2-7|NA|NA|TRBV2
TGTGCCAGCAGACTACTTCCCGGGACCCCGAGCTCCTACGAGCAGTACTTC
CASRLLPGTPSSYEQYF
>TRBJ1-2|NA|TRBD1|TRBV5-1
TGCGCCAGCAGCTGGCCCAGGGGACAGGGGTCTAATGGCTACACCTTC
CASSWPRGQGSNGYTF
>TRBJ2-4|NA|TRBD2|TRBV2
TGTGCCAGCAGTGTTTTGGGGGGGGGAGACATTCAGTACTTC
CASSVLGGGDIQYF
>TRBJ1-2|few|TRBD1|TRBV6-6
TGTGCCAGCAGGGAGGGGGCTGTAAATGGCTACACCTTC
CASREGAVNGYTF
>TRBJ1-1|NA|TRBD1|TRBV5-1
TGCGCCAGCAGCTCGGGACAGGGGACGGCTGAAGCTTTCTTT
CASSSGQGTAEAFF
>TRBJ2-3|NA|NA|TRBV11-2
TGTGCCAGCAGCAGAACTAGATCGGTGACAGATACGCAGTATTTT
CASSRTRSVTDTQYF
>TRBJ2-1|NA|NA|TRBV7-6
TGTGCCAGCAGCTGGGTAGCTGCGGGCGGTGAGCAGTTCTTC
CASSWVAAGGEQFF
>TRBJ1-6|NA|TRBD1|TRBV25-1
TGTGCCAGCAGTGAATGGCGGGACAGGGGATCACCCCTCCACTTT
CASSEWRDRGSPLHF
>TRBJ2-5|NA|NA|TRBV27
TGTGCCAGCAGTTTACACTGGGGAGGAGAGACCCAGTACTTC
CASSLHWGGETQYF
>TRBJ2-3|NA|NA|TRBV6-6
TGTGCCGCGAGGGACTCGGGCACAGATACGCAGTATTTT
CAARDSGTDTQYF
>TRBJ2-5|NA|NA|TRBV27
TGTGCCAGCAGTTTATTGGGGGACTCCCCACCCCAGTACTTC
CASSLLGDSPPQYF
>TRBJ2-7|few|TRBD1|TRBV6-5
TGTGCCAGCAGCCAGGGACAGACTTCCTACGAGCAGTACTTC
CASSQGQTSYEQYF
>TRBJ1-1|NA|NA|TRBV7-2
TGTGCCAGCAGCTCATTAATTGGCGCAGCGGTAATTTCCTCTGAAGCTTTCTTT
CASSSLIGAAVISSEAFF
>TRBJ2-1|NA|TRBD2|TRBV3-1
TGTGCCAGCAGCCGATCCCCGGGGGGGCTCTACAATGAGCAGTTCTTC
CASSRSPGGLYNEQFF
>TRBJ2-7|NA|NA|TRBV20-1
TGCAGTGCTAGAGTAAGGGAAAGTTACGAGCAGTACTTC
CSARVRESYEQYF
>TRBJ1-6|once|TRBD1|TRBV7-7
TGTGCTAGCAGCGTAGACAGGGCGCGTTCACCCCTCCACTTT
CASSVDRARSPLHF
>TRBJ2-7|NA|NA|TRBV10-1
TGCGCCAGCAGTGAGTCGCCGTCCTACGAGCAGTACTTC
CASSESPSYEQYF
>TRBJ2-7|NA|NA|TRBV6-6
TGTGCCAGCATGGAAAGCTCCTACGAGCAGTACTTC
CASMESSYEQYF